This TCR beta chain is drawn from a study of beta chain features in type 1 diabetes. Study observations and caveats: VDJ junctions from patients with type 1 diabetes contained fewer insertions and more deletions. Within each of all four CD4+ subsets, Type 1 diabetes patients had TCRB CDR3s that were moderately but significantly shorter.

V lost 5 bases and J lost 10, with 12 bases in between. This CDR3 is 12 amino acids long. Germline CDR1 is SGHVS and CDR2 is FNYEAQ. Expressed TCRB transcripts were sequenced because the entire RNA isolate underwent reverse transcription. Data came from immunoSEQ multiplex PCR; TCRdb stores just in-frame clones and leaves some out. The sample yields about 640,000 clones, roughly 12% seen once. This clone turned up a few times. Its matching antigen is unknown. This receptor was taken from a man aged 30 to 39 with type 1 diabetes. The sequenced sample was naive CD4+ T cells from blood. The V gene is TRBV7-6, the J gene TRBJ2-1; D is unclear. CDR3 amino acids: CASSPTGREQFF. The CDR3 coding sequence is TGTGCCAGCAGCCCAACCGGACGAGAGCAGTTCTTC.